These 22 T cell receptor beta chains were all obtained from the same sample, sequenced in a study of type 1 regulatory T cells. TCRdb ran MiXCR on the reads and lists one entry per CDR3 protein. The table records some 100,000 distinct CDR3 sequences, around a third of them present only once. Sample: CD4+ T cells, either the whole sample or a sorted fraction (not recorded which). All receptors derive from a human donor in good health.

This chain uses TRBV29-1 with TRBJ2-7, with TRBD1 identical over 9 bases. Per the germline V gene, CDR1 is SQVTM and CDR2 is ANQGSEA. CDR3 size: 13 residues. V lost 6 bases and J lost 5; bases outside the gene matches: 8. The chain's CDR3 is CSVEGTGLNEQYF. CDR3 DNA sequence: TGCAGCGTCGAGGGGACAGGGTTGAACGAGCAGTACTTC.

The rearrangement uses TRBV10-3 and TRBJ2-3, with 7 bases aligning to TRBD2. The CDR3 is 14 residues long. Per germline, CDR1 ENHRY and CDR2 SYGVKD. J gave up 1 base and V 4 bases, and 2 bases lay outside the gene matches. The CDR3 protein is CAISGGRGTDTQYF. CDR3 in DNA: TGTGCCATCAGTGGAGGGAGGGGCACAGATACGCAGTATTTT.

This clonotype came up a few times. The rearrangement uses TRBV20-1 and TRBJ2-1; D gene ambiguous. The germline CDR1 and CDR2 sequences are DFQATT and SNEGSKA (reference sequence). This CDR3 region has 14 residues. V was shortened by 0 bases and J by 0 bases, with 6 bases between the two germline ends. As DNA, the CDR3 is TGCAGTGCTAGAGAGGACGCCTCCTACAATGAGCAGTTCTTC. This sequence encodes CSAREDASYNEQFF.

This clonotype occurred a few times. V is TRBV20-1 and J is TRBJ2-7; D remains unclear. The CDR3 contains 18 residues. V shed 5 bases and J shed 1 base, with 27 bases lying between them. Germline assignment: CDR1 DFQATT and CDR2 SNEGSKA (reference sequence). The CDR3 reads CSAPTSTAGSLGSYEQYF. The CDR3 bases are TGCAGTGCTCCAACATCTACGGCTGGCTCCCTGGGGTCCTACGAGCAGTACTTC.

This clonotype was counted between two and nine times. The CDR3 DNA follows: TGCGCCAGCAGCTTGATTCAGGTATCCTACGAGCAGTACTTC. This gives the protein CASSLIQVSYEQYF. The gene calls are TRBV5-1 and TRBJ2-7; no reliable D call. Trimming removed 1 base from V and 1 base from J, with 9 bases in between. CDR3 size: 14 residues. Germline V gene lookup returns CDR1 SGHRS and CDR2 YFSETQ.

The table lists this clonotype with a few counts. The chain employs TRBV29-1 and TRBJ2-1, with D unclear. The germline gives CDR1 SQVTM, CDR2 ANQGSEA. The CDR3 runs to 12 residues. Deletions cut 4 bases from V and 4 bases from J, with 8 bases between. The CDR3 sequence is CSVVAGYNEQFF. The CDR3 nucleotides read TGCAGCGTTGTAGCCGGTTACAATGAGCAGTTCTTC.

CDR3 DNA sequence: TGTGCCAGCAGCTTGGCCATTAGCGAAAAGTTCTTC. Translating gives CASSLAISEKFF. The rearrangement joins TRBV5-6 to TRBJ2-1, with D tentatively TRBD2 (5 bases). This CDR3 has 12 amino acids. Germline assignment: CDR1 SGHDT and CDR2 YYEEEE. V lost 0 bases and J 14 bases, leaving 12 bases between the germline ends. The complete variable domain, with remaining parts taken from reference TRBV5-6 and TRBJ2-1, reads DAGVTQSPTHLIKTRGQQVTLRCSPKSGHDTVSWYQQALGQGPQFIFQYYEEEERQRGNFPDRFSGHQFPNYSSELNVNALLLGDSALYLCASSLAISEKFFGPGTRLTVL.

This clonotype was counted only a few times. The J gene is TRBJ2-7, the V gene TRBV20-1; either TRBD1 or TRBD2 may fit D (6 bases each). V was clipped by 0 bases and J by 1 base, with 13 bases between them. CDR3 length: 15 residues. The germline CDR1 and CDR2 sequences are DFQATT and SNEGSKA (reference sequence). The CDR3 sequence: CSARDRGQGSYEQYF. CDR3 bases: TGCAGTGCTAGAGATCGGGGGCAGGGGTCCTACGAGCAGTACTTC.

This clonotype occurred a few times. V usage is TRBV5-1 and J usage is TRBJ2-7, with 9 positions matching TRBD2. Trimming took 0 bases from V and 3 from J; bases not matched to a gene: 4. The CDR3 is made up of 15 amino acids. The germline V gene encodes CDR1 SGHRS and CDR2 YFSETQ. CDR3 loop: CASSLDGTSFYEQYF. DNA for the CDR3: TGCGCCAGCAGCTTGGACGGGACTAGCTTCTACGAGCAGTACTTC. Supplemented by reference TRBV5-1 and TRBJ2-7, the full variable domain reads KAGVTQTPRYLIKTRGQQVTLSCSPISGHRSVSWYQQTPGQGLQFLFEYFSETQRNKGNFPGRFSGRQFSNSRSEMNVSTLELGDSALYLCASSLDGTSFYEQYFGPGTRLTVT.

This clonotype appeared a few times. This chain joins TRBV5-1 and TRBJ2-2; a weak D match, TRBD2 (5 bases). CDR3 length: 15 amino acids. The germline V gene has CDR1 SGHRS and CDR2 YFSETQ. V lost 2 bases, J lost 4 bases, and 12 bases lay in between. This CDR3 is CASSFRRTGTGELFF. CDR3 DNA sequence: TGCGCCAGCAGCTTTCGTAGGACTGGCACCGGGGAGCTGTTTTTT.

This chain's CDR3 is CASSLTGALGEETQYF. CDR3 bases: TGTGCCAGCAGCCTCACAGGGGCCCTAGGGGAAGAGACCCAGTACTTC. The chain links TRBV5-5 to TRBJ2-5, with 7 bases that match TRBD1. Trimming cost V 4 bases and J 3 bases; bases outside gene matches: 12. Germline assignment: CDR1 SGHKS and CDR2 YYEKEE (reference sequence). The CDR3 contains 16 residues.

The rearrangement uses TRBV5-1 and TRBJ2-7; the D gene is possibly TRBD2 (6 bases). The V and J ends lost 8 bases and 5 bases respectively, with 11 bases between them. Germline V gene data show CDR1 as SGHRS and CDR2 as YFSETQ. CDR3 length: 11 amino acids. This CDR3 is CASMVADEQYF. Here the CDR3 DNA reads TGCGCCAGTATGGTAGCGGACGAGCAGTACTTC.

The chain has TRBV6-1 and TRBJ2-5, with D perhaps matching TRBD1 (7 bases). The CDR3 runs to 14 residues. In germline, CDR1 is MNHNS, CDR2 SASEGT. The ends were cut back, 6 bases at V and 5 bases at J, with 16 bases in the middle. The CDR3 protein is CASRSQGGLETQYF. The CDR3, as DNA: TGTGCCAGCAGGAGTCAGGGGGGCCTTGAGACCCAGTACTTC.

This chain joins TRBV20-1 and TRBJ2-5; unclear D gene. The V gene's germline CDR1 is DFQATT and CDR2 SNEGSKA (reference sequence). Trimming pared 2 bases from V and 3 bases from J, leaving 7 bases between. The CDR3 sequence is 12 residues long. The CDR3 region has the DNA TGCAGTGCTAGATTCCTAGAAGAGACCCAGTACTTC. Its translation is CSARFLEETQYF.

The chain recombines TRBV23-1 with TRBJ2-7, with 9 nucleotides matching TRBD2. TRBV23-1 falls under the ORF class, with uncertain function. This CDR3 is 18 amino acids long. V gave up 1 base and J gave up 3 bases; unmatched junction bases: 13. CDR3 bases: TGCGCCAGCAGTCAATGTTGGGCTAGCGGGATTTCAGGCTACGAGCAGTACTTC. Amino acid sequence: CASSQCWASGISGYEQYF.

This clonotype was counted a few times. V and J are TRBV5-6 and TRBJ1-4; no clear D gene. Germline V CDR1 and CDR2: SGHDT, YYEEEE. Trimming cost V 3 bases and J 9 bases, with 15 bases left between them. The CDR3 has 14 residues. The CDR3 nucleotides read TGTGCCAGCAGCTACAATTCGGAACCTCAAAAACTGTTTTTT. Amino acids: CASSYNSEPQKLFF. The full variable domain, rest sourced from reference TRBV5-6 and TRBJ1-4, is DAGVTQSPTHLIKTRGQQVTLRCSPKSGHDTVSWYQQALGQGPQFIFQYYEEEERQRGNFPDRFSGHQFPNYSSELNVNALLLGDSALYLCASSYNSEPQKLFFGSGTQLSVL.

In this sample, this clonotype turned up a few times. CDR3 DNA: TGCGCCAGCAGCCCCACAGGGGGCTCCTACGAGCAGTACTTC. It is translated as CASSPTGGSYEQYF. The V and J genes are TRBV5-1 and TRBJ2-7; 8 bases fit TRBD1. The germline V gene has CDR1 SGHRS and CDR2 YFSETQ. V lost 4 bases and J lost 0; bases outside the gene matches: 3. This CDR3 spans 14 amino acids.

The count of this clonotype is one. The chain joins TRBV19 to TRBJ1-5; D not resolved. Trimming took 5 bases from V and 7 from J, leaving 12 bases between them. The CDR3 is 13 residues long. Germline loops: CDR1 LNHDA, CDR2 SQIVND (reference sequence). The CDR3 protein is CASSVRSGQPQHF. DNA of the CDR3: TGTGCCAGTAGTGTAAGAAGCGGGCAGCCCCAGCATTTT.

This chain connects TRBV12-3 or TRBV12-4 to TRBJ2-2; the match to TRBD1 covers 12 bases. This CDR3 is 15 amino acids long. V shed 6 bases, J shed 5 bases, and the junction held 4 bases outside the gene matches. CDR3: CASRGQGALTGELFF. The CDR3 region has the DNA TGTGCCAGCAGGGGACAGGGGGCGTTAACCGGGGAGCTGTTTTTT.

This clonotype showed up just a few times. The DNA of the CDR3 is TGCGCCAGCAGCCAATGGACAGGAGATGGCTACACCTTC. This encodes CASSQWTGDGYTF. This chain joins TRBV4-1 and TRBJ1-2, with 7 bases matching TRBD1. With 2 bases clipped from V and 6 bases from J, the junction kept 3 bases outside the gene matches. Germline CDR1 reads MGHRA; CDR2 reads YSYEKL. This CDR3 is 13 amino acids long.

V and J are TRBV29-1 and TRBJ2-7; 7 nucleotides align to TRBD2. After removal of 4 bases from V and 0 bases from J, the junction contained 6 bases not matched to a gene. The CDR3 has 14 residues. CDR1 is SQVTM and CDR2 is ANQGSEA in the germline V gene. In nucleotides, the CDR3 is TGCAGCGTTGTCGCGGGAGTCCCCTCCTACGAGCAGTACTTC. The encoded protein is CSVVAGVPSYEQYF.

The chain recombines TRBV20-1 with TRBJ2-7; D may match TRBD1 or TRBD2 (5 bases each). Trimming cost V 3 bases and J 2 bases, with 11 bases left between them. This CDR3 region has 13 residues. Per germline, CDR1 DFQATT and CDR2 SNEGSKA (reference sequence). The CDR3 DNA is TGCAGTGCTAGTGGGACGCATACCTACGAGCAGTACTTC. Translation gives CSASGTHTYEQYF.